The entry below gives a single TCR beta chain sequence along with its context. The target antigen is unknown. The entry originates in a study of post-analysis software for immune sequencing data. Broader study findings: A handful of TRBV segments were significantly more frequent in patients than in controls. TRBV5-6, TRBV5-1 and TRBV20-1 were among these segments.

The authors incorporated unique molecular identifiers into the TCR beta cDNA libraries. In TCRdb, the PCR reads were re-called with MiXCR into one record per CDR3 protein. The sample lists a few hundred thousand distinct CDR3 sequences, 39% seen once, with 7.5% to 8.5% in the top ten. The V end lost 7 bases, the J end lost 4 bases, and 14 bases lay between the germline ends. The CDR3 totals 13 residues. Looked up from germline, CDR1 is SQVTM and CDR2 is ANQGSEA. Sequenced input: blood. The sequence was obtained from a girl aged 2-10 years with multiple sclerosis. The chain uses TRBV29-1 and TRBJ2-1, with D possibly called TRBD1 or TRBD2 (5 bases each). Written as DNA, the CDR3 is TGCAGCGCCCGGGACGGCTTATACAATGAGCAGTTCTTC. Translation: CSARDGLYNEQFF.